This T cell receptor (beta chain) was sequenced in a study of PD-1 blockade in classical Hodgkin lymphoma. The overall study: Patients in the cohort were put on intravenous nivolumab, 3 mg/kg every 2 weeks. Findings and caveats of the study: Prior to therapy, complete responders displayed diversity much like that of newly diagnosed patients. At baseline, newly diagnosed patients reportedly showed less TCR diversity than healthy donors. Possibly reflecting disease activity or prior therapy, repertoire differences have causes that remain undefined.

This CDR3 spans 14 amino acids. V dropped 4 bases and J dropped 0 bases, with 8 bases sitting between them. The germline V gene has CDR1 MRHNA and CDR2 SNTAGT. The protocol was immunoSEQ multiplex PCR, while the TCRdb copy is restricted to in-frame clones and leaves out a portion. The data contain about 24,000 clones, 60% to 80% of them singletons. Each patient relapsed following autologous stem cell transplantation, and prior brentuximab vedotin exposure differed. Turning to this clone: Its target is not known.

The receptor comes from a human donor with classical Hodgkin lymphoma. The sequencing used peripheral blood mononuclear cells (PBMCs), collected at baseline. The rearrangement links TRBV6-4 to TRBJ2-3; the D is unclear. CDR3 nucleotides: TGTGCCAGCAGTGTAGGAGATAGCACAGATACGCAGTATTTT. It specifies CASSVGDSTDTQYF.